This T cell receptor beta chain is drawn from a study of beta chain features in type 1 diabetes (dated by TCRdb to 2016 to 2019). Turning to the overall study: Patients and healthy donors did not differ in mean age, gender distribution, total cell number or subset yield. A total of some 100,000,000 sorted cells were examined across all samples, and a strong correlation was observed between cell number per subset and RNA yield. In the study, recently diagnosed type 1 diabetes patients and matched healthy donors were compared on the TCRB repertoires of their sorted circulating CD4+ T cell subsets. Naive and central memory subsets were obtained from all 30 or so donors, but regulatory and stem cell-like memory subsets were isolated from only 8 patients and 8 healthy donors.

All of the isolated RNA was reverse transcribed with the High Capacity cDNA Reverse Transcription Kit, so expressed TCRB transcripts were sequenced. Naive, central memory and regulatory T cell samples underwent deep immunoSEQ sequencing, averaging about 3.5 million total reads per sample. After sorted cells were lysed in RLT buffer, RNA was extracted with DNase-treated RNeasy Micro or Mini kits, with the choice depending on cell number. Each cell subset was processed on its own to prevent cross-contamination, while patient and healthy donor samples were processed together. The immunoSEQ multiplex PCR was used to amplify TCRB sequences from cDNA, generating 87-bp fragments that spanned the CDR3 region. Sequencing of the amplicons was done on the Illumina HiSeq platform. In the source study's methods: PCR bias was corrected computationally using synthetic template baselines, and reads within Hamming distance 2 were collapsed, with unmergeable singletons discarded. Reads were aligned against IMGT so that V, D and J genes, CDR3 length and insertions or deletions at six rearrangement sites could be assigned. Clonotype counts were normalized to sorted cell number within each subset before computing true diversity and Gini coefficients with the tcR R package. Repertoire sharing was quantified using the overlap coefficient calculated on TCRB nucleotide sequences. Out-of-frame TCRB sequences from naive cells were analyzed as a proxy for the pre-selection repertoire. The table comes from immuneACCESS by way of TCRdb, which keeps in-frame sequences with V and J called. Part of the clones is missing from these tables; in studies checked, under half for an unresolved V gene and the rest for unknown reasons. V, J and clone size reflect that table, while D and trimming were determined from the DNA. This sample lists 900,000 or so clones; roughly 16% were detected once. The biggest ten clones account for 0.023% of the sample.

This clone turned up a few times. Its antigen is unknown. No much larger clone is present one base from it, and per-base qualities are unavailable. Overall study results and their limits: Naive, central memory and regulatory TCRB repertoires appeared to be more alike among patients than among healthy donors. In all four CD4+ subsets, TCRB CDR3 length was moderately but significantly shorter in type 1 diabetes patients. Patients with type 1 diabetes made fewer insertions and deleted more nucleotides at VDJ recombination sites, implying thymic rearrangement abnormalities. Shorter templates might have been favored by PCR, but patient and control samples were amplified and corrected together, so both groups would have been affected equally by any skew. HLA sub-analyses involved small numbers of individuals, so any influence of HLA type on TCRB rearrangement remained unresolved. Because cDNA rather than genomic DNA was sequenced, highly expressing activated cells could have been over-represented, although no difference in activation and CD3 levels was found between groups.

Each donor gave one peripheral blood draw, averaging approximately 0.12 L, which was collected into heparinised tubes. Naive, central memory, regulatory and stem cell-like memory CD4+ T cells were sorted on a BD FACSAria II using a panel including CD45RO, CCR7, CD25, CD127, CD95 and CD27. All sorted populations exceeded 98% purity. PBMCs were isolated right away by Lymphoprep density gradient centrifugation and were stained directly, without culture. To minimize batch effects, samples were stained and sorted in pairs, one healthy donor with one patient per experiment. Reading the germline V gene (reference sequence) gives CDR1 LNHDA and CDR2 SQIVND. The CDR3 runs 13 amino acids, cysteine and phenylalanine included. The entry retains the CDR3 DNA only, 39 bases that are in frame from base 1. Cut back by 10 bases and 8 bases, the V and J ends lie 18 bases apart.

Sequenced sample: naive CD4+ T cells from blood. The sample's cell subset or site, from its label and the paper: true naive CD4+ T cells. The sequence derives from a woman aged 18-29 years in good health. The sequence links TRBV19 to TRBJ2-1, with the D gene tentatively TRBD1 or TRBD2, based on 6 matching bases in each. The DNA is TGTGCCACCGCGCCCACAGGGACTGATGAGCAGTTCTTC. It translates to CATAPTGTDEQFF.